Reported below is one TCR beta chain. This record belongs to a study of blood T cell repertoires in COVID-19. Across the study: Some COVID-19 samples were acute and others convalescent; all came from the United States, Italy and Spain. The analysed material was cDNA or gDNA that came from T cells, B-cell-depleted T cells, or PBMCs.

There are 14 residues in the CDR3. V shed 0 bases and J shed 3 bases, with 8 bases lying between them. The germline V gene has CDR1 SGHNT and CDR2 YYREEE (reference sequence). Original data processing: The authors estimated nucleated cell counts from reference gene primer amplification. Profiled with immunoSEQ multiplex PCR; TCRdb holds only in-frame clones, not every one. V and J calls and clone size are as listed in that table; D and trimming were resolved from the DNA. The table has 30,000 to 35,000 clones, 85% to 90% seen once; the top ten hold 10%. The genes are TRBV5-4 and TRBJ2-3; tentative D call: TRBD2 (5 bases). The TCR originated in a man at least 80 years old with active COVID-19. Sequenced sample: peripheral blood. DNA of the CDR3: TGTGCCAGCAGCTTGGGGGGAGATACAGATACGCAGTATTTT. Its protein is CASSLGGDTDTQYF.